This is a list of T cell receptor beta chains from one sample in a study of blood T cell repertoires in COVID-19. Method: immunoSEQ multiplex PCR; TCRdb's copy keeps in-frame clones and lacks some. The data hold 28,000 or so clones, with around 81% observed a single time. Sequencing was performed on peripheral blood. The receptors were gathered from a man aged 65 to 79 with acute or convalescent COVID-19. CDR3s include the opening cysteine and the closing phenylalanine or tryptophan. The D gene is left open where the match is weak. Only some rows state a clone size, as once, few, many or a class for expanded clones.

v_gene	d_gene	abundance	len	j_gene	CDR3nt	CDR3aa
TRBV19	NA	NA	16	TRBJ1-2	TGTGCCAGTATTCGCGGTTATAGGGGCCGCGGCTATGGCTACACCTTC	CASIRGYRGRGYGYTF
TRBV9	TRBD2	NA	18	TRBJ2-2	TGTGCCAGCAGCCCACAAGCGGGAGGTCTCGCGAACACCGGGGAGCTGTTTTTT	CASSPQAGGLANTGELFF
TRBV3-1/TRBV3-2	TRBD1	NA	16	TRBJ1-2	TGTGCCAGCAGCCAAGCTGGGGGACAGGGGCACTATGGCTACACCTTC	CASSQAGGQGHYGYTF
TRBV7-2	NA	NA	15	TRBJ2-5	TGTGCCAGCAGCTTAGTCCGGGGGAGTCAAGAGACCCAGTACTTC	CASSLVRGSQETQYF
TRBV6-5	NA	NA	14	TRBJ1-2	TGTGCCAGCAGTTACGGCGGGTCGGGCTATGGCTACACCTTC	CASSYGGSGYGYTF
TRBV9	NA	NA	11	TRBJ2-2	TGTGCCAGCAGCGTGACCGGGGAGTTGTTTTTT	CASSVTGELFF
TRBV9	NA	NA	13	TRBJ1-1	TGTGCCAGCAGCGTAAGGGAGGGCACTGAAGCTTTCTTT	CASSVREGTEAFF
TRBV7-2	NA	NA	13	TRBJ1-4	TGTGCCAGCAGCCTCGCGGAGAGGGAAAAACTGTTTTTT	CASSLAEREKLFF
TRBV3-1/TRBV3-2	TRBD1	once	13	TRBJ1-4	TGTGCCAGCAGCCCGGACAGGGGTCGGAAACTGTTTTTT	CASSPDRGRKLFF
TRBV5-1	NA	NA	12	TRBJ2-7	TGCGCCAGCAGCACAGGGTTACGGGAGCAGTACTTC	CASSTGLREQYF
TRBV10-3	TRBD1	NA	15	TRBJ2-1	TGTGCCATCAGTGAGACAGAACAGGGGTACAATGAGCAGTTCTTC	CAISETEQGYNEQFF
TRBV7-2	TRBD1	NA	15	TRBJ1-5	TGTGCCAGCAGCCAGGGGGCCTATAGCAATCAGCCCCAGCATTTT	CASSQGAYSNQPQHF
TRBV4-2	TRBD2	NA	15	TRBJ2-3	TGTGCCAGCAGCCAAGAGGCGGGAGGCACAGATACGCAGTATTTT	CASSQEAGGTDTQYF
TRBV3-1/TRBV3-2	NA	NA	13	TRBJ2-1	TGTGCCAGCAGCCAAGAAGGGGGGGATGAGCAGTTCTTC	CASSQEGGDEQFF
TRBV19	NA	NA	13	TRBJ1-1	TGTGCCAGTAGCTTGTCAGTGAACACTGAAGCTTTCTTT	CASSLSVNTEAFF